Listed below are T cell receptor beta chains from one sample, sequenced in a study of cytomegalovirus exposure and HLA in healthy donors. Clones were read by immunoSEQ multiplex PCR, and TCRdb kept only the in-frame ones, dropping some. Altogether about 220,000 clones are present, 76% being singletons, with the ten largest covering approximately 0.6%. Material for sequencing was PBMCs. The receptors shown here come from a man between 18 and 29 years old in good health and CMV-seronegative. The CDR3 runs from the conserved cysteine through the conserved F or W. D genes are given only for firm matches. Size is stated for part of the rows, as once, few or many counts, or as a class when the clone is expanded.

J,size,D,length,V,CDR3,DNA
TRBJ2-1,-,-,15,TRBV5-6,CASSLWRGLDNEQFF,TGTGCCAGCAGCTTATGGAGGGGTTTGGACAATGAGCAGTTCTTC
TRBJ1-1,-,-,13,TRBV2,CASSPDWNTEAFF,TGTGCCAGCAGTCCTGACTGGAACACTGAAGCTTTCTTT
TRBJ2-1,-,-,15,TRBV5-4,CASSDGQFPYNEQFF,TGTGCCAGCAGCGACGGACAATTTCCCTACAATGAGCAGTTCTTC
TRBJ1-1,once,TRBD1,14,TRBV7-3,CASRHDRENTEAFF,TGTGCCAGCAGGCATGACAGGGAGAACACTGAAGCTTTCTTT
TRBJ1-1,-,-,15,TRBV27,CASSLFGGTNTEAFF,TGTGCCAGCAGTTTATTCGGCGGCACGAACACTGAAGCTTTCTTT
TRBJ2-3,once,TRBD2,16,TRBV5-6,CASSLTSGSYTDTQYF,TGTGCCAGCAGCTTGACTAGCGGGAGCTACACAGATACGCAGTATTTT
TRBJ1-2,-,TRBD1,13,TRBV7-8,CASSLVTGGGYTF,TGTGCCAGCAGCTTAGTAACAGGGGGTGGCTACACCTTC
TRBJ2-5,-,TRBD1,13,TRBV29-1,CSVEPGGVETQYF,TGCAGCGTTGAACCAGGGGGCGTCGAGACCCAGTACTTC
TRBJ2-3,-,-,13,TRBV2,CASSQGFTDTQYF,TGTGCCAGCAGCCAGGGCTTCACAGATACGCAGTATTTT
TRBJ2-2,-,TRBD2,19,TRBV28,CASSLYLREALANTGELFF,TGTGCCAGCAGTTTATATTTGCGGGAGGCCCTCGCGAACACCGGGGAGCTGTTTTTT
TRBJ2-7,-,TRBD1,15,TRBV11-1,CASSPGGTGTYEQYF,TGTGCCAGCAGCCCCGGCGGGACAGGGACCTACGAGCAGTACTTC
TRBJ1-1,-,-,15,TRBV10-2,CASSEGGVMNTEAFF,TGCGCCAGCAGTGAGGGAGGGGTCATGAACACTGAAGCTTTCTTT
TRBJ2-5,-,TRBD2,15,TRBV7-9,CASSDSGRAKETQYF,TGTGCCAGCAGCGATAGCGGGAGGGCCAAAGAGACCCAGTACTTC
TRBJ1-1,-,-,13,TRBV28,CASSPTENTEAFF,TGTGCCAGCAGCCCGACAGAGAACACTGAAGCTTTCTTT
TRBJ2-5,few,TRBD1,15,TRBV28,CASSAGTGMRETQYF,TGTGCCAGCAGTGCCGGGACAGGGATGAGGGAGACCCAGTACTTC
TRBJ2-1,-,TRBD1,14,TRBV5-1,CASSTDREYDEQFF,TGCGCCAGCAGCACCGACAGGGAATACGATGAGCAGTTCTTC
TRBJ2-7,-,TRBD1,14,TRBV6-1,CASRALDRGGEQYF,TGTGCCAGCAGAGCGTTGGACAGGGGAGGCGAGCAGTACTTC
TRBJ2-3,-,TRBD2,17,TRBV9,CASSSSSKAGRTDTQYF,TGTGCCAGCAGCTCCTCCTCCAAAGCGGGAAGGACAGATACGCAGTATTTT
TRBJ2-7,-,TRBD2,16,TRBV19,CASSALGTSGRSEQYF,TGTGCCAGTAGTGCCCTAGGGACTAGCGGGAGGAGCGAGCAGTACTTC
TRBJ2-7,few,-,13,TRBV18,CASSPRNRDEQYF,TGTGCCAGCTCACCACGTAACAGGGACGAGCAGTACTTC
TRBJ1-2,-,TRBD1,16,TRBV28,CASSLPQGDPNYGYTF,TGTGCCAGCAGTCTCCCACAGGGGGATCCTAACTATGGCTACACCTTC
TRBJ2-3,-,-,17,TRBV5-6,CASSLLMTGGSTDTQYF,TGTGCCAGCAGCTTGCTAATGACCGGGGGAAGCACAGATACGCAGTATTTT
TRBJ1-6,-,TRBD1,17,TRBV4-2,CASSQGGGRVYNSPLHF,TGTGCCAGCAGCCAAGGAGGGGGCCGCGTGTATAATTCACCCCTCCACTTT
TRBJ2-3,-,-,15,TRBV10-3,CAISALGGFADTQYF,TGTGCCATCAGTGCTCTTGGCGGGTTTGCAGATACGCAGTATTTT
TRBJ2-7,once,-,14,TRBV7-9,CSSSDSGIRDEQYF,TGTTCCAGCAGCGACTCCGGGATTCGGGACGAGCAGTACTTC
TRBJ2-2,-,TRBD1,17,TRBV18,CASSPRTGDGGTGELFF,TGTGCCAGCTCACCCCGGACAGGGGATGGTGGCACCGGGGAGCTGTTTTTT
TRBJ1-5,few,-,15,TRBV7-8,CASSLGGYSNQPQHF,TGTGCCAGCAGCTTAGGAGGATATAGCAATCAGCCCCAGCATTTT
TRBJ2-7,-,-,16,TRBV28,CASSWASGPNSYEQYF,TGTGCCAGCAGTTGGGCCAGCGGCCCTAACTCCTACGAGCAGTACTTC
TRBJ2-1,-,TRBD2,14,TRBV6-1,CASLSGGAYNEQFF,TGTGCCAGCCTCTCGGGGGGGGCTTACAATGAGCAGTTCTTC
TRBJ1-1,-,-,10,TRBV2,CASRRQEAFF,TGTGCCAGCAGGCGACAGGAAGCTTTCTTT
TRBJ2-7,-,-,15,TRBV10-1,CASSESPGSGEEQYF,TGCGCCAGCAGTGAGTCCCCCGGGAGTGGAGAAGAGCAGTACTTC
TRBJ2-5,-,-,14,TRBV4-1,CASSQDSGVETQYF,TGCGCCAGCAGCCAAGATTCAGGGGTCGAGACCCAGTACTTC
TRBJ1-4,-,TRBD1,14,TRBV7-9,CASRRTGFDEKLFF,TGTGCCAGCAGACGGACAGGGTTTGATGAAAAACTGTTTTTT
TRBJ2-1,-,-,16,TRBV5-1,CASSGGTALTYNEQFF,TGCGCCAGCAGCGGGGGGACGGCCCTGACCTACAATGAGCAGTTCTTC
TRBJ2-7,-,-,12,TRBV27,CASRNAGREQYF,TGTGCCAGCAGGAACGCAGGGCGTGAGCAGTACTTC
TRBJ2-5,-,-,15,TRBV15,CATSRDVAAGETQYF,TGTGCCACCAGCAGAGATGTCGCAGCGGGTGAGACCCAGTACTTC
TRBJ1-2,once,TRBD1,14,TRBV5-1,CASSRDREVHGYTF,TGCGCCAGCAGCCGAGACAGGGAGGTTCATGGCTACACCTTC
TRBJ2-3,-,-,20,TRBV2,CASSGTTRWMRRRSTDTQYF,TGTGCCAGCAGTGGAACAACTAGATGGATGCGGAGGAGGTCCACAGATACGCAGTATTTT
TRBJ2-7,few,-,15,TRBV9,CASRDSEGGGYEQYF,TGTGCCAGCAGGGATAGCGAGGGTGGTGGGTACGAGCAGTACTTC
TRBJ2-7,-,-,17,TRBV1,CTSSQDRVGGGYYEQYF,TGCACCAGCAGCCAAGATAGGGTGGGAGGGGGGTACTACGAGCAGTACTTC
TRBJ1-5,-,-,12,TRBV19,CASGYGHQPQHF,TGTGCCAGTGGCTATGGGCATCAGCCCCAGCATTTT
TRBJ1-1,-,-,15,TRBV28,CASSLPGARGLKAFF,TGTGCCAGCAGTTTACCAGGGGCTCGCGGACTGAAAGCTTTCTTT
TRBJ1-2,once,TRBD1,17,TRBV7-9,CASSSTGTGLYRYGYTF,TGTGCCAGCAGCTCGACCGGGACAGGGCTTTATCGCTATGGCTACACCTTC
TRBJ2-7,-,-,14,TRBV5-1,CASSSGDFSYEQYF,TGCGCCAGCAGCTCCGGGGACTTCTCCTACGAGCAGTACTTC